The TCR beta chain described here comes from a study of shared clonotypes between healthy human individuals. Clones were sequenced by immunoSEQ multiplex PCR, and TCRdb holds only the in-frame ones, with some missing. The sample shows over 850,000 clones, around 82% of them seen only once. Input material: memory CD4+ T cells from PBMCs. Subset of the sample: CD45RA-negative fraction. This receptor was obtained from a man aged 18-30 years in good health. Some clones in this sample may be carry-over from other donors' samples.

DNA of the CDR3: TGTGCCAGCAGTTCCCCATCAGGCGGGAGTTGGAATGAGCAGTTCTTC. Protein sequence: CASSSPSGGSWNEQFF. This chain uses TRBV28 with TRBJ2-1; TRBD2 aligns across 7 bases. The CDR3 is 16 amino acids. Trimming at V came to 4 bases and at J to 7 bases, leaving 13 bases not matched to a gene. Germline V CDR1 and CDR2: MDHEN, SYDVKM.